In this sample, the clone carrying this T cell receptor beta chain turned up a few times. What it recognizes is unknown. After isolation, RNA underwent reverse transcription to generate cDNA as the sequencing template. Repertoires were generated with immunoSEQ multiplex PCR, while TCRdb's copy carries only in-frame clones and drops some. The table includes 150,000 to 200,000 clones, about 60% detected once. Germline assignment: CDR1 GTSNPN and CDR2 SVGIG (reference sequence). J was trimmed by 4 bases and V by 2 bases; bases with no gene match: 4. The CDR3 loop spans 13 amino acids. These data are taken from a study of CD8+ T cells in alopecia areata. Study results and caveats: Lesional scalp, notably in alopecia totalis/universalis, had clonality above that of normal scalp. Persistence in scalp and blood during tofacitinib was observed for many expanded lesional clones.

Treatment in this sample: oral pan-JAK inhibitor, 5-10 mg twice daily. Peripheral blood and lesional scalp punch biopsies were taken from alopecia areata patients. The genes are TRBV30 and TRBJ1-2; TRBD1 matches 7 bases. The sample was CD8+ T cells sorted from blood, taken at week 24, from a patient treated with tofacitinib. The origin of this receptor is a human donor with alopecia areata. CDR3: CAWSPGGSYGYTF. The CDR3 DNA sequence: TGTGCCTGGAGTCCAGGGGGGTCCTATGGCTACACCTTC.